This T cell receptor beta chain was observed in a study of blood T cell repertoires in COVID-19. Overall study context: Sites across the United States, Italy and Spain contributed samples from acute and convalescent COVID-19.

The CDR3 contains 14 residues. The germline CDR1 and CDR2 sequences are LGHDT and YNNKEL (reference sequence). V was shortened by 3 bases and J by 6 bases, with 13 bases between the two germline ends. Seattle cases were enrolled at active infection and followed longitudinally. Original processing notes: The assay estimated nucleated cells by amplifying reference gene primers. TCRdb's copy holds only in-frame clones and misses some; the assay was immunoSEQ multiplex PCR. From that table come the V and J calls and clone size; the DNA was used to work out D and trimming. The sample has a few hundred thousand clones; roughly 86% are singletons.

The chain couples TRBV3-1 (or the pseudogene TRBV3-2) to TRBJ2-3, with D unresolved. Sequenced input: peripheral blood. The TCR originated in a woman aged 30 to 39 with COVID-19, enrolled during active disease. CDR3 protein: CASSHTRVEDTQYF. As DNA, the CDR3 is TGTGCCAGCAGCCATACCCGGGTGGAGGATACGCAGTATTTT.